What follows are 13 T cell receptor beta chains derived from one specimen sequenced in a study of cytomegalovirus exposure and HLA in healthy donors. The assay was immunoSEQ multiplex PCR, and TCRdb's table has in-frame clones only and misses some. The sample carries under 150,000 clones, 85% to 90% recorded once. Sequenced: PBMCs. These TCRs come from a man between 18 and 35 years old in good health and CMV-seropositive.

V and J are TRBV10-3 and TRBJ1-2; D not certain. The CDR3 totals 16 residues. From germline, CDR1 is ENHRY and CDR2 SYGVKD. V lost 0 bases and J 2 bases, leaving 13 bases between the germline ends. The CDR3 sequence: CAISESFNSRNYGYTF. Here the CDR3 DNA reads TGTGCCATCAGTGAGTCGTTTAACAGCCGAAACTATGGCTACACCTTC.

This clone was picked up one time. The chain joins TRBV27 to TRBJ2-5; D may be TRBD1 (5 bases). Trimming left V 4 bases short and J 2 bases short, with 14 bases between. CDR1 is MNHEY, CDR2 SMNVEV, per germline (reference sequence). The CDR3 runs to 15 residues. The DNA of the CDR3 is TGTGCCAGCAGTTACCAAGTAGGGGATCAAGAGACCCAGTACTTC. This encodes CASSYQVGDQETQYF.

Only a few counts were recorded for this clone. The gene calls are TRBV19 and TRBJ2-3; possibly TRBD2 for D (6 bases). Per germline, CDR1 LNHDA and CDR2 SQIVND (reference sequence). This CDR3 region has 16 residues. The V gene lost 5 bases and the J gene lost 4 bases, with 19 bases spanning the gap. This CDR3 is CASSLPGTSLADTQYF. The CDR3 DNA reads TGTGCCAGTAGTCTCCCCGGGACTTCCCTAGCAGATACGCAGTATTTT.

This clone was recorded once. CDR3 region: CASSRGDSTDTQYF. The CDR3 DNA reads TGCGCCAGCTCTCGGGGGGATAGCACAGATACGCAGTATTTT. This sequence joins TRBV5-1 and TRBJ2-3; 7 bases are a match to TRBD2. The CDR3 covers 14 residues. CDR1 is SGHRS and CDR2 is YFSETQ in the germline V gene. With 7 bases clipped from V and 0 bases from J, the junction kept 5 bases outside the gene matches.

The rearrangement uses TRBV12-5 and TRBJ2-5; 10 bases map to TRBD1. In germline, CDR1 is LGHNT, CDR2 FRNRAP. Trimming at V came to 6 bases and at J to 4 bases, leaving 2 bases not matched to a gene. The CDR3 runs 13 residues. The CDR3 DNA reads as TGTGCTAGTGGAAGGGACAGGGGAGAGACCCAGTACTTC. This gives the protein CASGRDRGETQYF.

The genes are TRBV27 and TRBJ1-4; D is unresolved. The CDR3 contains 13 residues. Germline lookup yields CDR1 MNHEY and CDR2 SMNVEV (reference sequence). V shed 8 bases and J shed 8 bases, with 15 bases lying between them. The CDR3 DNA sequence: TGTGCCAGCTCATTTGGCGGCGGGGAAAAACTGTTTTTT. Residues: CASSFGGGEKLFF.

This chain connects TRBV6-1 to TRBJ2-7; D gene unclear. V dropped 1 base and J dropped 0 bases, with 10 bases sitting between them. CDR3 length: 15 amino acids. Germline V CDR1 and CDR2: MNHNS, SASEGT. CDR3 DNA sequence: TGTGCCAGCAGTGAAGTTTTAAAATCCTCCTACGAGCAGTACTTC. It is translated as CASSEVLKSSYEQYF.

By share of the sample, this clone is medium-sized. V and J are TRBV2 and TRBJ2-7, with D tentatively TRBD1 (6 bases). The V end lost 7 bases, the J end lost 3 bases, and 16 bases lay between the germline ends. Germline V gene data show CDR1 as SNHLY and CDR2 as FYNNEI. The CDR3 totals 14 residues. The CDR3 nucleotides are TGTGCCAGCACCTCACTAGTACAGGGCTACGAGCAGTACTTC. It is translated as CASTSLVQGYEQYF.

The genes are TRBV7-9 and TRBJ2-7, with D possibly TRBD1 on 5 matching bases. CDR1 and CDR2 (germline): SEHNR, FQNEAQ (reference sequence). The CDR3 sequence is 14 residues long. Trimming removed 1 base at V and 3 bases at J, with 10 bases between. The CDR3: CASSLDPDNYEQYF. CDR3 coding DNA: TGTGCCAGCAGCTTAGATCCGGACAACTACGAGCAGTACTTC.

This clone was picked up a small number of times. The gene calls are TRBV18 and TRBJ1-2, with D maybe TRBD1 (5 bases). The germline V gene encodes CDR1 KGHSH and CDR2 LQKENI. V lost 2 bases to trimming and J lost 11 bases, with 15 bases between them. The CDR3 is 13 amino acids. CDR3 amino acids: CASSPSDSRPYTF. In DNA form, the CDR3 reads TGTGCCAGCTCACCAAGCGACAGCCGACCATACACCTTC.

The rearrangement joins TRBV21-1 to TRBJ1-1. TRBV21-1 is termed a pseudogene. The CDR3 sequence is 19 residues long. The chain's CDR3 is CASSKAPESLQGGDTEAFF. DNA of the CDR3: TGTGCCAGCAGCAAAGCGCCGGAATCCTTACAGGGAGGGGACACTGAAGCTTTCTTT.

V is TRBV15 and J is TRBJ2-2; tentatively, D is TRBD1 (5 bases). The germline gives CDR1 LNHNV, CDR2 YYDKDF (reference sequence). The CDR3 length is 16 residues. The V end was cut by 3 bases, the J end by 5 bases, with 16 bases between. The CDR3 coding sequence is TGTGCCACCAGCAGGCTGACAGCCCCGAGGACCGGGGAGCTGTTTTTT. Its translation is CATSRLTAPRTGELFF.

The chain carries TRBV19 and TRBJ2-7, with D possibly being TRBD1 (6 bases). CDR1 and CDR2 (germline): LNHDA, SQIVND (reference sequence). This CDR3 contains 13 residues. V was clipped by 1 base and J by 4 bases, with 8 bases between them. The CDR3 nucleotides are TGTGCCAGTAGTATAGGACAGGCTTACGAGCAGTACTTC. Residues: CASSIGQAYEQYF.